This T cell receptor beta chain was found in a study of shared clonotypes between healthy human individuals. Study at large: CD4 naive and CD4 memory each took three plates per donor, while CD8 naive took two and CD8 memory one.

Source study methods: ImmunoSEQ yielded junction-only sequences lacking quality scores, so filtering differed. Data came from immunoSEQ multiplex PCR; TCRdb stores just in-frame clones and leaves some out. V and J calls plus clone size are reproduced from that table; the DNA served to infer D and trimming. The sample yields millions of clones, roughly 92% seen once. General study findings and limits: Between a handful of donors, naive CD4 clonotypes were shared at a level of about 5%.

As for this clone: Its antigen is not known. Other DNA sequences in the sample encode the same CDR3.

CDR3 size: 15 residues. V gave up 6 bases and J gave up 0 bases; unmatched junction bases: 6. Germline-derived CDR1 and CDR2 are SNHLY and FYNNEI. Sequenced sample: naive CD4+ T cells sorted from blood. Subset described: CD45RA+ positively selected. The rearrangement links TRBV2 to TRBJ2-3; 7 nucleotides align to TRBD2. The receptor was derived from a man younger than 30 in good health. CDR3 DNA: TGTGCCAGCAGGGTGGCTAGCGGAAGCACAGATACGCAGTATTTT. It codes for CASRVASGSTDTQYF.